What follows describes a single TCR beta chain. Its antigen is not known. CDR1 is SGHRS and CDR2 is YFSETQ in the germline V gene. This CDR3 region has 14 residues. V shed 0 bases and J 10 bases; nucleotides not matched to a gene: 7. This sample was included in a study of T cells after yellow fever vaccination. General study points: After the booster, approximately 96% of CD4 and about nine tenths of CD8 primary-response clones were re-detected.

TCRdb fed the 5' RACE reads into MiXCR, producing one record per CDR3 protein. The sample includes 310,000 or so distinct CDR3 sequences, around 7.3% seen only once; the top ten take around 17%. This chain links TRBV5-1 with TRBJ1-1; 9 bases line up with TRBD1. Here the sequenced sample was PBMCs, taken roughly 45 days after the first yellow fever vaccination. This TCR derives from a man younger than 35 who received the YFV17D yellow fever vaccine. The CDR3 nucleotides are TGCGCCAGCAGCTTGGGGACAGGGGATATTACAGCTTTCTTT. Translating gives CASSLGTGDITAFF.